The rows below give T cell receptor beta chains drawn from one sample of a study of patients and donors after allogeneic stem cell transplantation. TCRdb fed the RT-PCR reads into MiXCR, producing one record per CDR3 protein. The sample lists 800,000 to 1,000,000 distinct CDR3 sequences, about a sixth occurring once. Specimen: blood, either unsorted or a sorted T cell fraction (not recorded which). Receptor source: a human donor who was either an allogeneic HSCT recipient or a stem cell or donor lymphocyte infusion donor (not recorded which). It is not recorded whose cells these are; they may come from a transplant donor. The CDR3 runs from the conserved cysteine through the conserved F or W. The D gene is left open where the match is weak. Some rows mark clone size as missing; the rest say once, few, many or name a class of expanded clone.

TGTGCCAGCAGCTCCCGAAACCCGGGGTCTGGGGAGCTGTTTTTT	CASSSRNPGSGELFF	TRBV7-8	TRBJ2-2	NA	NA
TGCGCCAGCAGCCCAGGGTCCCTAGGAACTAATGAAAAACTGTTTTTT	CASSPGSLGTNEKLFF	TRBV5-1	TRBJ1-4	NA	NA
TGTGCCAGCAGTGAACGTCTTATCACAGGGCTTGGAGGAAACACCATATATTTT	CASSERLITGLGGNTIYF	TRBV25-1	TRBJ1-3	NA	NA
TGTGCCAGCAGTACGAGACTAGCGGGAGCTTACGAGCAGTACTTC	CASSTRLAGAYEQYF	TRBV6-1	TRBJ2-7	NA	TRBD2
TGTGCCAGCTCGACAGGGATAACTGAAGCTTTCTTT	CASSTGITEAFF	TRBV19	TRBJ1-1	few	TRBD1
TGTGCCAGCAGTTTAGGAGGGAATGGTCAGCCCCAGCATTTT	CASSLGGNGQPQHF	TRBV27	TRBJ1-5	many	NA
TGTGCCAGCAGTTTTAGGCGGGATAATGAGCAGTTCTTC	CASSFRRDNEQFF	TRBV12-3/TRBV12-4	TRBJ2-1	many	NA
TGTGCCAGCAGTGCGGGGGTTTATGAGACCCAGTACTTC	CASSAGVYETQYF	TRBV2	TRBJ2-5	NA	NA
TGCAGCGTCACTCTCGACAGAAGATCCTACGAGCAGTACTTC	CSVTLDRRSYEQYF	TRBV29-1	TRBJ2-7	NA	NA
TGTGCCAGCAGTAGGGACTCCATAGAGCAGTTCTTC	CASSRDSIEQFF	TRBV2	TRBJ2-1	few	NA
TGCAGTGCTAGAGACGTAGGGGGCTACACTGAAGCTTTCTTT	CSARDVGGYTEAFF	TRBV20-1	TRBJ1-1	few	TRBD1
TGTGCCAGCAGTGAATCATCGAGCCGAACAGGGGAAAAACTGTTTTTT	CASSESSSRTGEKLFF	TRBV25-1	TRBJ1-4	NA	NA
TGCAGTGCTAGAGCCCGGACTAGCGGGAGTTCCGAGCAGTACTTC	CSARARTSGSSEQYF	TRBV20-1	TRBJ2-7	NA	TRBD2
TGCAGTGCCACTAGCGGGGGGGCTCAGGAGACCCAGTACTTC	CSATSGGAQETQYF	TRBV20-1	TRBJ2-5	once	TRBD2
TGCAGTGCCTCGCTTAGCGGGAGGAACAATGAGCAGTTCTTC	CSASLSGRNNEQFF	TRBV20-1	TRBJ2-1	many	TRBD2
TGTGCCACCCACAGAGAAAACAATGAGCAGTTCTTC	CATHRENNEQFF	TRBV10-3	TRBJ2-1	few	NA
TGTGCCATCAGTGAGTCGGTGTTGCTACGGGGATCCTACGAGCAGTACTTC	CAISESVLLRGSYEQYF	TRBV10-3	TRBJ2-7	NA	NA
TGTGCCAGCAGCTTAGGGGATCCGGGGGTAGCTAACTATGGCTACACCTTC	CASSLGDPGVANYGYTF	TRBV7-8	TRBJ1-2	few	NA
TGCAGTGCTAGAGTAGAACAGGGAAGGCGCGGCTACACCTTC	CSARVEQGRRGYTF	TRBV20-1	TRBJ1-2	NA	NA
TGCAGTTCCCACCCCCCGACAGGTCTAAATACGCAGTATTTT	CSSHPPTGLNTQYF	TRBV20-1	TRBJ2-3	NA	NA
TGTGCCAGCAGTCCTTACTCTAGACAGTACGAGCAGTACTTC	CASSPYSRQYEQYF	TRBV2	TRBJ2-7	NA	NA
TGTGCCAGCAGCTTAACCCCGGGGGGTCCAGAGAACACTGAAGCTTTCTTT	CASSLTPGGPENTEAFF	TRBV7-9	TRBJ1-1	few	NA
TGTGCCAGCAGCTTAACCACTCGGCGACAGACAGGGTTCTACGAGCAGTACTTC	CASSLTTRRQTGFYEQYF	TRBV11-2	TRBJ2-7	NA	TRBD1
TGCAGTACCAGACAGGGTGGAGAGCCCCAGCATTTT	CSTRQGGEPQHF	TRBV20-1	TRBJ1-5	many	TRBD1
TGTGCCAGCAGCCAAGATACCCGGGGGCGAGCCGCCAATCAGCCCCAGCATTTT	CASSQDTRGRAANQPQHF	TRBV7-8	TRBJ1-5	NA	NA
TGTGCCAGCAGCTTAGTGCGGAGACTAGCGGGGGATAGCACAGATACGCAGTATTTT	CASSLVRRLAGDSTDTQYF	TRBV7-8	TRBJ2-3	few	TRBD2
TGCAGTGCGTCGAGACAGTTCTCTGGCTACACCTTC	CSASRQFSGYTF	TRBV20-1	TRBJ1-2	few	NA
TGTGCCAGCAGTTACGCACAGGGCGTTGGGAACATTCAGTACTTC	CASSYAQGVGNIQYF	TRBV6-5	TRBJ2-4	few	NA
TGTGCCAGCAGTTTAGGACTTGAAGCGGGGACTTACAATGAGCAGTTCTTC	CASSLGLEAGTYNEQFF	TRBV27	TRBJ2-1	few	TRBD2
TGCAGTGCTAGCACAGGTGTCGAGCAGTACTTC	CSASTGVEQYF	TRBV20-1	TRBJ2-7	once	NA
TGTGCCAGCAGGCAGAGTCCCCCCAATGAGCAGTTCTTC	CASRQSPPNEQFF	TRBV2	TRBJ2-1	few	NA
TGTGCCAGCAGTTACCCGGGACAGGGCCTCTATGGCTACACCTTC	CASSYPGQGLYGYTF	TRBV12-3/TRBV12-4	TRBJ1-2	NA	TRBD1
TGTGCCAGCACCCAAACCGACGGGGGGGTCGCAGATACGCAGTATTTT	CASTQTDGGVADTQYF	TRBV12-3/TRBV12-4	TRBJ2-3	few	TRBD2
TGTGTCAGCAGCTTGCCGGGGATTGGTGGAAACACCATATATTTT	CVSSLPGIGGNTIYF	TRBV5-4	TRBJ1-3	few	NA
TGCGCCAGCAGCCAAGTTTCGTGGAGGCAGGCGCCCGGGGAGCTGTTTTTT	CASSQVSWRQAPGELFF	TRBV4-3	TRBJ2-2	few	NA
TGTGCCAGCAGTCGGGACAGCCACTATGGCTACACCTTC	CASSRDSHYGYTF	TRBV6-1	TRBJ1-2	few	TRBD1
TGCAGTATCGGGGGGCAGGGGCAGGACACTGAAGCTTTCTTT	CSIGGQGQDTEAFF	TRBV20-1	TRBJ1-1	few	NA
TGTGCCAGCAGTTGGATTACGGGACAGGGGAACCCCCACTATGGCTACACCTTC	CASSWITGQGNPHYGYTF	TRBV6-5	TRBJ1-2	NA	TRBD1
TGCAGTGCTAGAGCTTGGCGACAGAGCTCCTACGAGCAGTACTTC	CSARAWRQSSYEQYF	TRBV20-1	TRBJ2-7	NA	NA
TGTGCCAGCAGCTGGGCTTTGGACCTCAATAGCAATCAGCCCCAGCATTTT	CASSWALDLNSNQPQHF	TRBV21-1	TRBJ1-5	NA	NA
TGTGCCAGCAGCGGGACAGGTGCATCCTACAATGAGCAGTTCTTC	CASSGTGASYNEQFF	TRBV7-9	TRBJ2-1	NA	TRBD1
TGTGCCAGCAGCCAGGAAGGACAGGGGGTTAATGAAAAACTGTTTTTT	CASSQEGQGVNEKLFF	TRBV4-2	TRBJ1-4	once	TRBD1
TGTGCCATCAGGAGGGGGGTCTTCGACTACGAGCAGTACTTC	CAIRRGVFDYEQYF	TRBV10-3	TRBJ2-7	NA	NA
TGCAGTGCTAGAGATCAAGGGACAGGGGGTATCGAGCAGTACTTC	CSARDQGTGGIEQYF	TRBV20-1	TRBJ2-7	few	TRBD1
TGTGCCAGCAGTCGACTAGCGGGATTTCTTCGTACGCAGTATTTT	CASSRLAGFLRTQYF	TRBV12-3/TRBV12-4	TRBJ2-3	NA	TRBD2
TGCAGTGCCCATAGCGGGGGGGGAGGCAATCAGCCCCAGCATTTT	CSAHSGGGGNQPQHF	TRBV20-1	TRBJ1-5	few	NA
TGTGCCAGCAGCTTAGAAGTCTTATCCCTTAGCAATCAGCCCCAGCATTTT	CASSLEVLSLSNQPQHF	TRBV7-2	TRBJ1-5	NA	NA
TGTGCCAGCAGTTTAGGTCAAGGAAATGGCTACACCTTC	CASSLGQGNGYTF	TRBV12-3/TRBV12-4	TRBJ1-2	many	NA
TGTGCCAGCAGCGACAAGCCCCCAGCGGGAGATCTTCATGGCGGGGAGCTGTTTTTT	CASSDKPPAGDLHGGELFF	TRBV9	TRBJ2-2	few	TRBD2
TGTGCCAGCAGTTACGGGACGGGGGTTTATAGCACAGATACGCAGTATTTT	CASSYGTGVYSTDTQYF	TRBV6-5	TRBJ2-3	NA	NA